Sequencing of this T cell receptor (beta chain) was carried out in a study of blood T cell repertoires in COVID-19. Study-wide background: Researchers got acute and convalescent COVID-19 samples from the United States, Italy and Spain. PBMCs, B-cell-depleted T cells, or T cells provided the cDNA or gDNA that made up the material.

Under the authors' procedure: Estimation of nucleated cell counts relied on the amplification of reference gene primers. Profiled with immunoSEQ multiplex PCR; TCRdb holds only in-frame clones, not every one. That table gives V, J and clone size, and the DNA gave D and trimming. Seen here are roughly 140,000 clones, about 88% observed once, and the top ten hold 5.4%. Per the germline V gene, CDR1 is LNHDA and CDR2 is SQIVND (reference sequence). The J segment lost 6 bases and the V segment lost 3 bases, leaving 7 bases of the junction unmatched. The CDR3 is made up of 15 amino acids. The TCR sequence derives from a human donor in a cohort sampled during active COVID-19. Sequenced sample: peripheral blood. V usage is TRBV19 and J usage is TRBJ1-2; 10 bases are shared with TRBD1. The CDR3 spells CASSMALGQGNGYTF. The CDR3 nucleotides are TGTGCCAGTAGTATGGCTTTGGGACAGGGGAATGGCTACACCTTC.